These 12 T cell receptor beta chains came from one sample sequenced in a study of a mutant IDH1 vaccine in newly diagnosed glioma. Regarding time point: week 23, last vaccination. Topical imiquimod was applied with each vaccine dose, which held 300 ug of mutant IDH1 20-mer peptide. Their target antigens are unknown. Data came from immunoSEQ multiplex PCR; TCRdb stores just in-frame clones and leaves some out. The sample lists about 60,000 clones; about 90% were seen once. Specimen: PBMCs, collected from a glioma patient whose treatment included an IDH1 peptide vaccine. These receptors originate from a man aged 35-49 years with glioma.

Written as DNA, the CDR3 is TGTGCCAGCAGTTCCCGACCCGGGACGGGGAACACTGAAGCTTTCTTT. Protein: CASSSRPGTGNTEAFF. The J gene is TRBJ1-1, the V gene TRBV27; D may be TRBD1 (5 bases). In germline, CDR1 is MNHEY, CDR2 SMNVEV (reference sequence). The CDR3 length is 16 residues. With 4 bases removed from V and 1 base from J, the gap between germline ends came to 16 bases.

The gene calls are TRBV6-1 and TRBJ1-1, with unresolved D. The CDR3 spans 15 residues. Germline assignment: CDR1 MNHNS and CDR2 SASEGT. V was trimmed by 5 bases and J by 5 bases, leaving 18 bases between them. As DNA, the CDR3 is TGTGCCAGCAGTCCCCGACAATTGGGAAGTACTGAAGCTTTCTTT. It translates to CASSPRQLGSTEAFF.

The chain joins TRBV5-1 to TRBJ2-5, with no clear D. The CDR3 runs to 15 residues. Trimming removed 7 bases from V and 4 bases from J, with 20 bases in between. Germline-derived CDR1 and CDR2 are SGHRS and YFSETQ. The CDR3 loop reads CASGPDGILGETQYF. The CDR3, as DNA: TGCGCCAGCGGACCCGACGGCATATTGGGAGAGACCCAGTACTTC.

CDR3 amino acids: CASSLGPLSYNEQFF. The DNA of the CDR3 is TGTGCCAGCAGCTTAGGGCCACTCTCCTACAATGAGCAGTTCTTC. The chain couples TRBV7-2 to TRBJ2-1; the D is unclear. The length of the CDR3 is 15 residues. CDR1 is SGHTA, CDR2 FQGNSA, per germline. The V gene lost 1 base and the J gene lost 0 bases, with 7 bases spanning the gap.

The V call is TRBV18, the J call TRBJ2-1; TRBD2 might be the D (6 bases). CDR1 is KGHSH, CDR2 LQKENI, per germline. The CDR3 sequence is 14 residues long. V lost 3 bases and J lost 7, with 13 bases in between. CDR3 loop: CASSPLADQNEQFF. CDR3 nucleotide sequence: TGTGCCAGCTCACCGTTAGCGGATCAAAATGAGCAGTTCTTC.

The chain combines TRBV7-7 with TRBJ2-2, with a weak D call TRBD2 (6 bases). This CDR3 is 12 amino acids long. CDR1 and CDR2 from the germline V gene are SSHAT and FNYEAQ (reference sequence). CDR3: CAGTSNTGELFF. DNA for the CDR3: TGTGCTGGGACTTCGAACACCGGGGAGCTGTTTTTT.

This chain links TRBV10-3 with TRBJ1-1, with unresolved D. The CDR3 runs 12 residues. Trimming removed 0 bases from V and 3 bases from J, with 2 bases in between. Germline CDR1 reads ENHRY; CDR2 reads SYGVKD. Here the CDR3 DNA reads TGTGCCATCAGTGAGTCGGACACTGAAGCTTTCTTT. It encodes CAISESDTEAFF.

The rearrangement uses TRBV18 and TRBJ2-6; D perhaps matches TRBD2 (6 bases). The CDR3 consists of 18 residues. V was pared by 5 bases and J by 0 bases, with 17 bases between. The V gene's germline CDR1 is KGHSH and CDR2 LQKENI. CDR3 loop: CASSSLGQTSSGANVLTF. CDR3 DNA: TGTGCCAGCTCAAGTCTAGGGCAGACTAGCTCTGGGGCCAACGTCCTGACTTTC.

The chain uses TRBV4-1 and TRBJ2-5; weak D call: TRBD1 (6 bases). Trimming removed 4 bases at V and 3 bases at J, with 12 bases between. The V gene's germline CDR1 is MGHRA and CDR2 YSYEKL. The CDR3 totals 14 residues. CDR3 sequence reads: CASSLRGLEETQYF. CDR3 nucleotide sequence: TGCGCCAGCAGCCTCAGGGGTTTGGAAGAGACCCAGTACTTC.

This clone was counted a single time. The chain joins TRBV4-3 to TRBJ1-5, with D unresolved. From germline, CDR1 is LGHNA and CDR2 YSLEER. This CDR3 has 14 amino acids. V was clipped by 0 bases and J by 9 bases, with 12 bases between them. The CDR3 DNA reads TGCGCCAGCAGCCAAGACGTCGCAGGAGCGCCCCAGCATTTT. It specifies CASSQDVAGAPQHF.

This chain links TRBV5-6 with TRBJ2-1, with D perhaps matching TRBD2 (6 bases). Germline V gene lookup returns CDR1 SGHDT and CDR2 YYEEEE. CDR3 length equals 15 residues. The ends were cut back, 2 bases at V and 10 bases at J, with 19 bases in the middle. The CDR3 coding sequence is TGTGCCAGCAGCTTTTCTAGCGCGTACTTGGTCGAGCAGTTCTTC. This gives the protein CASSFSSAYLVEQFF.

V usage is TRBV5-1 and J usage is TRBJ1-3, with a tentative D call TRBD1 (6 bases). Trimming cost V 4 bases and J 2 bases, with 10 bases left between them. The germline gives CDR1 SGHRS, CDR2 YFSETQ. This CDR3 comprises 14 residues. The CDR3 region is CASSDTGTGNTIYF. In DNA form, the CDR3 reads TGCGCCAGCAGCGATACAGGGACTGGAAACACCATATATTTT.